These T cell receptor beta chains were read from a single sample in a study of blood T cell repertoires in COVID-19. Method: immunoSEQ multiplex PCR; TCRdb's copy keeps in-frame clones and lacks some. The table records nearly 200,000 clones, around 82% of them present only once. The sequenced material came from PBMCs or T cells enriched from blood (not recorded which). These receptors were taken from a man in his forties who had recovered from COVID-19. The CDR3 runs from the conserved cysteine through the conserved F or W. D genes are given only for firm matches. Expanded clones are given a class, and other clones once, few, many or no size at all.

size	V	D	J	length	CDR3	DNA
.	TRBV28	.	TRBJ1-2	13	CASSLGRSYGYTF	TGTGCCAGCAGTTTGGGTCGGAGCTATGGCTACACCTTC
once	TRBV19	TRBD1	TRBJ1-2	13	CASTHAGGGGYTF	TGTGCCAGTACTCACGCAGGGGGCGGTGGCTACACCTTC
.	TRBV7-2	TRBD1	TRBJ1-3	17	CASSYLPRTGLGNTIYF	TGTGCCAGCAGCTACCTACCACGGACAGGGCTAGGAAACACCATATATTTT
.	TRBV5-5	TRBD1	TRBJ2-6	15	CASSWTGSGANVLTF	TGTGCCAGCAGCTGGACAGGGTCTGGGGCCAACGTCCTGACTTTC
.	TRBV4-2	TRBD1	TRBJ1-4	20	CASSRGSGTGGKLTNEKLFF	TGTGCCAGCAGCCGGGGCTCCGGGACAGGGGGCAAATTGACTAATGAAAAACTGTTTTTT
.	TRBV6-5	.	TRBJ1-1	11	CASSRDTEAFF	TGTGCCAGCAGCCGTGACACTGAAGCTTTCTTT
.	TRBV4-3	TRBD1	TRBJ2-3	15	CASSQDTGATDTQYF	TGCGCCAGCAGCCAAGACACAGGGGCTACAGATACGCAGTATTTT
.	TRBV7-2	.	TRBJ2-5	15	CASSVDRGRQETQYF	TGTGCCAGCAGCGTAGACAGAGGGAGGCAAGAGACCCAGTACTTC
.	TRBV19	TRBD1	TRBJ1-2	13	CAGTTGGRNGYTF	TGTGCCGGTACCACAGGGGGCAGGAATGGCTACACCTTC
.	TRBV3-1/TRBV3-2	.	TRBJ1-1	15	CASSHSGGLNTEAFF	TGTGCCAGCAGCCATTCGGGGGGGTTGAACACTGAAGCTTTCTTT
.	TRBV19	.	TRBJ2-1	15	CASSLGGGFYFEQFF	TGTGCCAGTAGCCTCGGGGGTGGCTTTTACTTTGAGCAGTTCTTC
.	TRBV6-2/TRBV6-3	.	TRBJ1-5	13	CASSYAGNQPQHF	TGTGCCAGCAGTTACGCCGGGAATCAGCCCCAGCATTTT
.	TRBV18	TRBD1	TRBJ1-5	16	CASSPPYTGVNQPQHF	TGTGCCAGCTCACCACCGTATACAGGGGTCAATCAGCCCCAGCATTTT
.	TRBV10-3	TRBD1	TRBJ1-2	16	CAINNDLGQGAGGYTF	TGTGCCATCAACAACGACCTTGGACAGGGGGCAGGTGGCTACACCTTC